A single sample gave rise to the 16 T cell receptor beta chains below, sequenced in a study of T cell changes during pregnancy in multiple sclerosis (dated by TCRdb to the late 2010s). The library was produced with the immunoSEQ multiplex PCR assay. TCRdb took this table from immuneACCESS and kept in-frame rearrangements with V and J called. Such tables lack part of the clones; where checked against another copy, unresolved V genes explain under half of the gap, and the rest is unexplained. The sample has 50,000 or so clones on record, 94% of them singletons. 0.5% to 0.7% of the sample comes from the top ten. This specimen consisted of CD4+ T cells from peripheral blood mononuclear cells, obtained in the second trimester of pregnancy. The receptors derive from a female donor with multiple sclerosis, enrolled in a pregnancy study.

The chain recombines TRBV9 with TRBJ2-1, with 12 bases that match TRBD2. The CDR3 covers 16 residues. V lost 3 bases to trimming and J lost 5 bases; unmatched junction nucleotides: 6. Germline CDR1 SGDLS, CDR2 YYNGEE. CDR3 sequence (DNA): TGTGCCAGCAGCGGACTAGCGGGGGTAGGAGACAATGAGCAGTTCTTC. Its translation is CASSGLAGVGDNEQFF.

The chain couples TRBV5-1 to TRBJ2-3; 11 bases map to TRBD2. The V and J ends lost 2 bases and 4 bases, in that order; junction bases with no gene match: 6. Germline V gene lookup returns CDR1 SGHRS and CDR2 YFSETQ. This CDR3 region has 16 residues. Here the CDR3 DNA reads TGCGCCAGCAGCTTCCTAGCGGGGGGCGGGGCAGATACGCAGTATTTT. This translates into CASSFLAGGGADTQYF.

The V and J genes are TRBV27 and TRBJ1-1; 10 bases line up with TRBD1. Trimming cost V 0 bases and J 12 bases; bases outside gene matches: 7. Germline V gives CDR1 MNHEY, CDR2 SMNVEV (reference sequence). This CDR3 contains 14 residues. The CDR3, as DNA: TGTGCCAGCAGTTTATCGCGTGACAGGGGGCCGACTTTCTTT. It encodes CASSLSRDRGPTFF.

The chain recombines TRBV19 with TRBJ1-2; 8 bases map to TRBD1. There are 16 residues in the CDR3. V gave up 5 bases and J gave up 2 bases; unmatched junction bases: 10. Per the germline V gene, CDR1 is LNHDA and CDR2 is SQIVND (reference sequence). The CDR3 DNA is TGTGCCAGTAGTCCTAATAATCCAGGGGGCAACTATGGCTACACCTTC. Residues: CASSPNNPGGNYGYTF.

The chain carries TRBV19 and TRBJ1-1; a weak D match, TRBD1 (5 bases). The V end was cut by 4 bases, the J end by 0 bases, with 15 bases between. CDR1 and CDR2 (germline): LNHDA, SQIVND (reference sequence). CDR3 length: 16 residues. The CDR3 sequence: CASSRGLDGMNTEAFF. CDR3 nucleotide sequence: TGTGCCAGTAGTAGGGGCCTGGATGGCATGAACACTGAAGCTTTCTTT.

This CDR3 is CASSPQVYETQYF. Written as DNA, the CDR3 is TGTGCCAGCAGCCCTCAGGTTTATGAGACCCAGTACTTC. The genes are TRBV7-3 and TRBJ2-5; D is ambiguous. This CDR3 is 13 amino acids long. Germline V lookup: CDR1 SGHTA, CDR2 FQGTGA. Trimming left V 5 bases short and J 5 bases short, with 12 bases between.

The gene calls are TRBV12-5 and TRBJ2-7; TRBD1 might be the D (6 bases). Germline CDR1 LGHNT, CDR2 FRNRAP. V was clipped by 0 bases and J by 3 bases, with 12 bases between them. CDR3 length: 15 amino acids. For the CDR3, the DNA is TGTGCTAGTGGTTTGGTACAGGGACACCTCTACGAGCAGTACTTC. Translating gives CASGLVQGHLYEQYF.

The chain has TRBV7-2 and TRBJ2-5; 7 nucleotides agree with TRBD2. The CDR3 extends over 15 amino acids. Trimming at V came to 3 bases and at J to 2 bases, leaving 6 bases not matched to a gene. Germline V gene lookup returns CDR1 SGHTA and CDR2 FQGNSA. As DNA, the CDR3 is TGTGCCAGCAGCTTCCCTGTCGGGGGGCAAGAGACCCAGTACTTC. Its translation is CASSFPVGGQETQYF.

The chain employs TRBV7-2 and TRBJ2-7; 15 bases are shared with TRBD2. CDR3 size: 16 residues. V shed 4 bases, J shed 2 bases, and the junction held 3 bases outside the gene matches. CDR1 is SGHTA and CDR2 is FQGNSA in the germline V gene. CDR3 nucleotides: TGTGCCAGCAGCTATGGACTAGCGGGGGGGGCCTACGAGCAGTACTTC. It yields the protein CASSYGLAGGAYEQYF.

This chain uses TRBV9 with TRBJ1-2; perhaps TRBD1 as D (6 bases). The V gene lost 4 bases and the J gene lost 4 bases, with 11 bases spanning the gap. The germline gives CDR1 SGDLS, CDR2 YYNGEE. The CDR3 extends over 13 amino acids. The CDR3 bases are TGTGCCAGCAGCCCGGGACACGGCTATGGCTACACCTTC. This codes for CASSPGHGYGYTF.

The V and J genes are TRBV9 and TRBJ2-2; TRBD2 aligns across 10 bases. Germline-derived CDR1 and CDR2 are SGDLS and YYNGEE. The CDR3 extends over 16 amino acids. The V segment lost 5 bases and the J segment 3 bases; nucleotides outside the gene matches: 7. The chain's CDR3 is CASRLAGDLDTGELFF. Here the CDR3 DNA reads TGTGCCAGCAGGCTAGCGGGGGACCTGGACACCGGGGAGCTGTTTTTT.

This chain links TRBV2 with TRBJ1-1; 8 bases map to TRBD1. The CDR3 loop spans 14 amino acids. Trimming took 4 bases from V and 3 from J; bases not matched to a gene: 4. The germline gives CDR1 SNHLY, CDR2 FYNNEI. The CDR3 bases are TGTGCCAGCAGTGCCGGGACAGGTTACACTGAAGCTTTCTTT. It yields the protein CASSAGTGYTEAFF.

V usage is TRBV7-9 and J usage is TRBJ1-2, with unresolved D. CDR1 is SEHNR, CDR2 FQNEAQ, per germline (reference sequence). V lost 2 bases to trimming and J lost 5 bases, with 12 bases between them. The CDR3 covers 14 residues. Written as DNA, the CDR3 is TGTGCCAGCAGCTTATCCGGGGTAGGATATGGCTACACCTTC. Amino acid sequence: CASSLSGVGYGYTF.

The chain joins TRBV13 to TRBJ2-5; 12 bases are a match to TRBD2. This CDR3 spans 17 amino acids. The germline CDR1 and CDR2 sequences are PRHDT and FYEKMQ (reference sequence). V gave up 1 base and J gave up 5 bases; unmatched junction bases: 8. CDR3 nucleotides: TGTGCCAGCAGCTTAGTTCCTAGCGGGGGGGCCCGGGAGACCCAGTACTTC. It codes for CASSLVPSGGARETQYF.

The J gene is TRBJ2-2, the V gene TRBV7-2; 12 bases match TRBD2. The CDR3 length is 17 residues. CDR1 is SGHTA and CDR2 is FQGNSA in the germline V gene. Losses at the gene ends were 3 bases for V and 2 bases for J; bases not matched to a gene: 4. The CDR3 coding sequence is TGTGCCAGCAGCTTCCTAGCGGGGGGGCTTAACACCGGGGAGCTGTTTTTT. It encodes CASSFLAGGLNTGELFF.

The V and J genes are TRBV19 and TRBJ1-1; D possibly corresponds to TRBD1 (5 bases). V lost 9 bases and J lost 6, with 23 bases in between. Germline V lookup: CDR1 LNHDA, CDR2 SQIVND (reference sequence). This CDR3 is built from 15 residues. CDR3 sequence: CASRPWGEGASEAFF. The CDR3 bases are TGTGCCAGCCGACCTTGGGGGGAAGGGGCGTCTGAAGCTTTCTTT.